This TCR beta chain was profiled in a study of technical replicates of blood from a few donors. Assay: immunoSEQ multiplex PCR; the TCRdb copy retains only in-frame clones and omits some. The sample records tens of thousands of clones, around 94% being singletons. The V gene lost 4 bases and the J gene lost 6 bases, with 13 bases spanning the gap. The CDR3 has 14 residues. Germline loops: CDR1 SGDLS, CDR2 YYNGEE. The source material was T cells isolated from PBMCs. The receptor comes from a human donor in good health. The chain combines TRBV9 with TRBJ2-2; D possibly corresponds to TRBD2 (6 bases). The CDR3 coding sequence is TGTGCCAGCAGCTCTTCGACTAGATCCGGGGAGCTGTTTTTT. Its translation is CASSSSTRSGELFF.